This is a list of T cell receptor beta chains from one sample in a study of cytomegalovirus exposure and HLA in healthy donors. Method: immunoSEQ multiplex PCR; TCRdb's copy keeps in-frame clones and lacks some. Of about 200,000 clones listed, about 86% were seen once; the top ten hold around 0.34%. Sequencing was done on a sample of PBMCs. These receptors were obtained from a woman aged 25 to 39 in good health and CMV-seronegative. CDR3s include the opening cysteine and the closing phenylalanine or tryptophan. D genes are given only for firm matches.

v_gene	j_gene	d_gene	CDR3aa
TRBV6-6	TRBJ2-3	TRBD2	CASSGTRSADTQYF
TRBV6-1	TRBJ2-7	.	CASRDRATYEQYF
TRBV5-4	TRBJ2-7	.	CASSQGTGGYEQYF
TRBV10-2	TRBJ2-7	.	CASSDGGTYEQYF
TRBV13	TRBJ2-7	.	CASSLEGPGSYEQYF
TRBV28	TRBJ1-5	TRBD1	CASSPGTDYRGYSNQPQHF
TRBV7-6	TRBJ2-5	TRBD1	CASSLAPPGTGEETQYF
TRBV18	TRBJ2-7	TRBD2	CASSHSGRASYEQYF
TRBV14	TRBJ1-3	TRBD1	CASRRTGIEGNTIYF
TRBV6-1	TRBJ1-5	.	CASSDQGPGSNQPQHF
TRBV11-3	TRBJ2-1	.	CASSPAERGEQFF
TRBV6-5	TRBJ2-1	TRBD1	CASSYSTGREQFF
TRBV19	TRBJ1-2	.	CASSTLGGRGFYGYTF
TRBV11-1	TRBJ2-7	.	CASSLDGLPWEQYF
TRBV1	TRBJ2-2	.	CTSSQDVDRDTGELFF
TRBV2	TRBJ2-7	.	CASSEARGAGEQYF
TRBV6-6	TRBJ2-3	.	CASSTRGVNSDTQYF
TRBV29-1	TRBJ1-1	.	CSAKDPRDTEAFF
TRBV2	TRBJ2-2	TRBD2	CASRREVTGELFF
TRBV5-4	TRBJ1-4	.	CASSYRENNEKLFF
TRBV14	TRBJ2-5	.	CASSQESAGARQTQYF
TRBV27	TRBJ2-1	TRBD2	CASRPGLALNEQFF
TRBV28	TRBJ1-5	.	CASSSDQEYSNQPQHF
TRBV30	TRBJ2-3	TRBD1	CAWSHRDRVTDTQYF
TRBV5-1	TRBJ1-2	.	CASSSGAGGTYGYTF
TRBV10-1	TRBJ2-3	.	CASSSPRQFTDTQYF
TRBV27	TRBJ2-7	.	CASSFLDSGEQYF
TRBV28	TRBJ2-7	TRBD2	CASSSMRGGRGGLAAYEQYF
TRBV9	TRBJ2-3	TRBD2	CASSPEGTSRDTQYF
TRBV9	TRBJ2-2	.	CASSVDGGPIGELFF
TRBV5-5	TRBJ2-7	.	CASSFGQSYEQYF
TRBV15	TRBJ2-2	.	CATSRDRITGELFF
TRBV9	TRBJ2-7	TRBD1	CASSAGLGGQALYEQYF
TRBV2	TRBJ2-7	.	CASSGGHSYEQYF
TRBV6-4	TRBJ2-1	TRBD2	CASSGTRSGEQFF
TRBV10-3	TRBJ2-5	.	CAISESRGQETQYF
TRBV9	TRBJ2-3	TRBD2	CASSTGTSGYTDTQYF
TRBV5-1	.	.	CASSGGQRSYEQYF
TRBV5-1	TRBJ1-1	.	CASSPGQTNTEAFF
TRBV19	TRBJ1-5	.	CASSIEGGRNQPQHF
TRBV19	TRBJ2-1	.	CASGRLGTHNEQFF
TRBV6-6	TRBJ1-3	TRBD1	CASSYGTVSGNTIYF
TRBV13	TRBJ1-2	TRBD1	CASRTTGGPRDGYTF
TRBV7-7	TRBJ2-5	TRBD2	CASSSSSGTPKTQYF